A single sample is the source of the 32 T cell receptor beta chains below, sequenced in a study of OX40 agonist ivuxolimab in advanced cancers. Only in-frame clones appear in the TCRdb table, and some are missing; sequencing was by immunoSEQ multiplex PCR. The repertoire includes about 43,000 clones, about 95% of them detected once, and 11% sits in the top ten. This sample comprised CD4+ or CD8+ T cells sorted from blood, obtained in a trial of the OX40 agonist ivuxolimab. The receptors shown here come from an adult with an advanced solid tumor such as melanoma, head and neck, liver or kidney cancer.

The V gene is TRBV7-6, the J gene TRBJ2-2, with unresolved D. The CDR3 is 13 residues long. V lost 5 bases and J lost 7, with 11 bases in between. CDR1 and CDR2 (germline): SGHVS, FNYEAQ. The CDR3 coding sequence is TGTGCCAGCAGCATAGATGGAATCGGGGAGCTGTTTTTT. This codes for CASSIDGIGELFF.

For the CDR3, the DNA is TGTGCCAGCCAGACTAGCGGGAGGTCTAATGAGCAGTTCTTC. Protein: CASQTSGRSNEQFF. The chain combines TRBV19 with TRBJ2-1; the match to TRBD2 covers 13 bases. The germline V gene encodes CDR1 LNHDA and CDR2 SQIVND (reference sequence). V trimming: 9 bases; J trimming: 7 bases; junction bases outside the gene matches: 6. The CDR3 totals 14 residues.

The chain joins TRBV28 to TRBJ2-3, with D perhaps matching TRBD1 (6 bases). Trimming pared 6 bases from V and 0 bases from J, leaving 19 bases between. The CDR3 sequence is 17 residues long. Germline lookup yields CDR1 MDHEN and CDR2 SYDVKM. The CDR3 region is CASRRARGPPSTDTQYF. For the CDR3, the DNA is TGTGCCAGCAGAAGAGCCAGGGGACCCCCTAGCACAGATACGCAGTATTTT. Drawing the rest from reference TRBV28 and TRBJ2-3, the complete variable domain is DVKVTQSSRYLVKRTGEKVFLECVQDMDHENMFWYRQDPGLGLRLIYFSYDVKMKEKGDIPEGYSVSREKKERFSLILESASTNQTSMYLCASRRARGPPSTDTQYFGPGTRLTVL.

The J gene is TRBJ1-2, the V gene TRBV10-3; 8 nucleotides agree with TRBD1. The V gene's germline CDR1 is ENHRY and CDR2 SYGVKD. The CDR3 loop spans 14 amino acids. The J segment lost 6 bases and the V segment lost 4 bases, leaving 7 bases of the junction unmatched. As DNA, the CDR3 is TGTGCCATCAGTGGACCGACAGGGGAAGATGGCTACACCTTC. It codes for CAISGPTGEDGYTF.

The chain combines TRBV9 with TRBJ1-5, with no clear D. CDR1 is SGDLS and CDR2 is YYNGEE in the germline V gene. V shed 3 bases and J shed 7 bases, with 8 bases lying between them. The CDR3 has 12 amino acids. CDR3 in amino acids: CASSDGRQPQHF. The CDR3 DNA sequence: TGTGCCAGCAGCGACGGGAGACAGCCCCAGCATTTT.

The rearrangement joins TRBV9 to TRBJ2-1, with 9 bases aligning to TRBD2. Trimming cost V 3 bases and J 5 bases; bases outside gene matches: 6. CDR1 is SGDLS and CDR2 is YYNGEE in the germline V gene. This CDR3 has 15 amino acids. CDR3 sequence: CASSAPGLANNEQFF. The CDR3 coding sequence is TGTGCCAGCAGCGCGCCGGGACTAGCAAACAATGAGCAGTTCTTC.

The genes are TRBV10-2 and TRBJ1-2, with a weak D call TRBD1 (5 bases). Germline lookup yields CDR1 WSHSY and CDR2 SAAADI. The CDR3 contains 14 residues. Trimming pared 3 bases from V and 3 bases from J, leaving 11 bases between. DNA for the CDR3: TGCGCCAGCAGTGATTACGGCAGGGACTATGGCTACACCTTC. Its translation is CASSDYGRDYGYTF.

The chain couples TRBV11-3 to TRBJ1-1, with 9 bases aligning to TRBD1. V lost 4 bases and J lost 10; bases outside the gene matches: 4. This CDR3 comprises 12 residues. The germline gives CDR1 SGHNT, CDR2 YENEEA. The chain's CDR3 is CASSSLDRGAFF. As DNA, the CDR3 is TGTGCCAGCAGCTCGTTGGACAGGGGAGCTTTCTTT.

The chain uses TRBV19 and TRBJ1-1, with TRBD1 identical over 8 bases. Trimming cost V 5 bases and J 1 base; bases outside gene matches: 3. CDR1 and CDR2 (germline): LNHDA, SQIVND (reference sequence). The CDR3 spans 14 residues. This CDR3 is CASSDRGPNTEAFF. In nucleotides, the CDR3 is TGTGCCAGTAGTGACAGGGGCCCGAACACTGAAGCTTTCTTT.

This rearrangement joins TRBV9 to TRBJ1-6; D remains ambiguous. CDR3 length: 14 residues. The V end was cut by 0 bases, the J end by 9 bases, with 10 bases between. Germline values: CDR1 SGDLS, CDR2 YYNGEE. The CDR3 loop is CASSVDGAGSPLHF. CDR3 in DNA: TGTGCCAGCAGCGTAGATGGTGCGGGTTCACCCCTCCACTTT.

The chain uses TRBV2 and TRBJ2-7; 10 bases match TRBD2. CDR3 length equals 15 residues. From germline, CDR1 is SNHLY and CDR2 FYNNEI. The trim removed 8 bases at V and 1 base at J, leaving 8 bases unmatched. DNA for the CDR3: TGTGCCAGCGGTTCCGGGACTAGCGTATCCTACGAGCAGTACTTC. This translates into CASGSGTSVSYEQYF.

V is TRBV19 and J is TRBJ1-3, with TRBD1 matching over 7 bases. V dropped 8 bases and J dropped 0; count of bases not matched to a gene: 7. There are 15 residues in the CDR3. The germline CDR1 and CDR2 sequences are LNHDA and SQIVND (reference sequence). Here the CDR3 reads CASEIRGDSGNTIYF. Written as DNA, the CDR3 is TGTGCCAGTGAGATCAGGGGGGACTCTGGAAACACCATATATTTT.

J is TRBJ2-7 and V is TRBV7-3; D call uncertain. CDR1 and CDR2 from the germline V gene are SGHTA and FQGTGA. CDR3 length equals 13 residues. V shed 1 base and J shed 6 bases, with 10 bases lying between them. In DNA form, the CDR3 reads TGTGCCAGCAGCTTAAATGTCGTGTCCGAGCAGTACTTC. This codes for CASSLNVVSEQYF.

This chain connects TRBV4-3 to TRBJ2-1; D is ambiguous. V was cut by 4 bases and J by 3 bases, with 10 bases left in between. The CDR3 is 14 amino acids. Germline V lookup: CDR1 LGHNA, CDR2 YSLEER. This chain's CDR3 is CASSLGSGYNEQFF. The CDR3, as DNA: TGCGCCAGCAGCCTAGGGTCGGGCTACAATGAGCAGTTCTTC.

The chain employs TRBV4-1 and TRBJ2-7; the D is unclear. V was clipped by 0 bases and J by 1 base, with 10 bases between them. This CDR3 is 15 amino acids long. Looked up from germline, CDR1 is MGHRA and CDR2 is YSYEKL. The CDR3 DNA is TGCGCCAGCAGCCAAGATCGTGGGTTGTCCTACGAGCAGTACTTC. It yields the protein CASSQDRGLSYEQYF.

The chain joins TRBV9 to TRBJ2-2; possible D gene TRBD1, 6 bases. CDR3 length equals 15 residues. Trimming left V 4 bases short and J 1 base short, with 11 bases between. CDR1 is SGDLS, CDR2 YYNGEE, per germline. The CDR3 reads CASSSIQGNTGELFF. In nucleotides, the CDR3 is TGTGCCAGCAGCTCAATACAGGGGAACACCGGGGAGCTGTTTTTT.

The rearrangement joins TRBV9 to TRBJ1-1; D gene uncertain. CDR3 length equals 13 residues. Trimming took off 1 base at V and 1 base at J, with 5 bases between the two ends. Germline-derived CDR1 and CDR2 are SGDLS and YYNGEE. CDR3 DNA: TGTGCCAGCAGCGTAACCCGGAACACTGAAGCTTTCTTT. The encoded protein is CASSVTRNTEAFF.

V usage is TRBV7-9 and J usage is TRBJ1-2, with D possibly TRBD1 on 5 matching bases. The CDR3 is made up of 15 amino acids. The germline gives CDR1 SEHNR, CDR2 FQNEAQ (reference sequence). The ends were cut back, 1 base at V and 4 bases at J, with 13 bases in the middle. CDR3: CASSLGGPGGYGYTF. In DNA, the CDR3 is TGTGCCAGCAGCTTAGGGGGTCCCGGGGGCTATGGCTACACCTTC.

The V call is TRBV19, the J call TRBJ1-5; D call uncertain. The CDR3 is 15 amino acids. The germline V gene has CDR1 LNHDA and CDR2 SQIVND (reference sequence). Trimming pared 7 bases from V and 0 bases from J, leaving 13 bases between. The CDR3 DNA is TGTGCCAGTATGGAGTTAGTTTTTAGCAATCAGCCCCAGCATTTT. Its translation: CASMELVFSNQPQHF.

The gene calls are TRBV2 and TRBJ1-1; D is ambiguous. The CDR3 has 14 residues. CDR1 and CDR2 (germline): SNHLY, FYNNEI. V was cut by 5 bases and J by 1 base, with 11 bases left in between. The CDR3 DNA follows: TGTGCCAGCAGTTTTCCCTCCGAGAACACTGAAGCTTTCTTT. This encodes CASSFPSENTEAFF.

The chain recombines TRBV19 with TRBJ2-7, with TRBD1 matching 7 bases. The germline V gene has CDR1 LNHDA and CDR2 SQIVND (reference sequence). This CDR3 has 13 residues. The trim removed 5 bases at V and 3 bases at J, leaving 4 bases unmatched. CDR3 sequence reads: CASSSGQLYEQYF. In DNA form, the CDR3 reads TGTGCCAGTAGTTCGGGACAGCTCTACGAGCAGTACTTC.

The rearrangement links TRBV5-4 to TRBJ2-3; D call uncertain. The CDR3 is 14 residues long. Germline-derived CDR1 and CDR2 are SGHNT and YYREEE (reference sequence). Trimming pared 1 base from V and 0 bases from J, leaving 6 bases between. CDR3 protein: CASSLRVSTDTQYF. DNA for the CDR3: TGTGCCAGCAGCTTGAGGGTTAGCACAGATACGCAGTATTTT.

The chain carries TRBV2 and TRBJ1-5; no clear D. The germline V gene has CDR1 SNHLY and CDR2 FYNNEI. Trimming took off 6 bases at V and 0 bases at J, with 12 bases between the two ends. The CDR3 length is 15 residues. The CDR3 protein is CASRRSDHSNQPQHF. The CDR3 DNA follows: TGTGCCAGCAGGAGGTCAGACCATAGCAATCAGCCCCAGCATTTT.

The V call is TRBV5-6, the J call TRBJ1-1; 9 bases line up with TRBD1. The junction had 7 bases not matched to a gene; V was cut back by 4 bases and J by 6 bases. This CDR3 is 14 amino acids long. Germline V gene data show CDR1 as SGHDT and CDR2 as YYEEEE. The chain's CDR3 is CASSLDRGVPEAFF. Written as DNA, the CDR3 is TGTGCCAGCAGCCTCGACAGGGGGGTACCTGAAGCTTTCTTT.

The chain joins TRBV14 to TRBJ1-1; D is unresolved. The CDR3 length is 14 residues. The ends were cut back, 1 base at V and 4 bases at J, with 10 bases in the middle. Germline V gene sequence: CDR1 SGHDN, CDR2 FVKESK. The CDR3 is CASSQANLGTEAFF. The CDR3 DNA is TGTGCCAGCAGCCAAGCGAATTTGGGCACTGAAGCTTTCTTT.

This chain joins TRBV14 and TRBJ2-5, with D possibly being TRBD1 or TRBD2 (5 bases each). The germline V gene encodes CDR1 SGHDN and CDR2 FVKESK. The CDR3 covers 17 residues. V lost 2 bases, J lost 4 bases, and 20 bases lay in between. The CDR3: CASSQYSGTPLGETQYF. For the CDR3, the DNA is TGTGCCAGCAGCCAATACTCCGGGACGCCCCTTGGAGAGACCCAGTACTTC.

V gene TRBV13 combines with J gene TRBJ2-3; weak D call: TRBD2 (5 bases). The CDR3 spans 15 residues. V shed 3 bases and J shed 0 bases, with 10 bases lying between them. In germline, CDR1 is PRHDT, CDR2 FYEKMQ (reference sequence). CDR3 sequence: CASSFPSSSTDTQYF. The CDR3 DNA follows: TGTGCCAGCAGCTTCCCTAGCAGTAGCACAGATACGCAGTATTTT.

This chain links TRBV28 with TRBJ2-1, with 7 nucleotides matching TRBD1. This CDR3 comprises 14 residues. Germline trimming cut 2 bases from V and 5 bases from J; bases unmatched to any gene: 3. Germline V gives CDR1 MDHEN, CDR2 SYDVKM. CDR3 residues: CASSLQGGHNEQFF. The CDR3 DNA reads as TGTGCCAGCAGTTTACAAGGGGGCCACAATGAGCAGTTCTTC.

This clone was counted a few times. The chain employs TRBV7-6 and TRBJ2-2; D not resolved. Trimming pared 1 base from V and 5 bases from J, leaving 5 bases between. Germline V gene data show CDR1 as SGHVS and CDR2 as FNYEAQ. The CDR3 contains 13 residues. CDR3 nucleotide sequence: TGTGCCAGCAGCTTAGGACGGACCGGGGAGCTGTTTTTT. Translation: CASSLGRTGELFF.

The chain is built from TRBV27 and TRBJ2-5; TRBD2 matches at 7 bases. This CDR3 is 14 amino acids long. Trimming removed 0 bases from V and 5 bases from J; junction bases left unmatched: 3. The germline gives CDR1 MNHEY, CDR2 SMNVEV (reference sequence). CDR3 residues: CASSLSKGGETQYF. CDR3 sequence (DNA): TGTGCCAGCAGTTTATCGAAGGGAGGGGAGACCCAGTACTTC.

The J gene is TRBJ2-7, the V gene TRBV13; D uncertain. The V and J ends lost 0 bases and 6 bases respectively, with 9 bases between them. Looked up from germline, CDR1 is PRHDT and CDR2 is FYEKMQ (reference sequence). The CDR3 runs to 13 residues. CDR3 region: CASSLGRRFEQYF. The CDR3 DNA reads TGTGCCAGCAGCTTAGGCCGGCGGTTCGAGCAGTACTTC.

The chain links TRBV6-5 to TRBJ2-1; TRBD2 agrees at 14 bases. Germline loops: CDR1 MNHEY, CDR2 SVGAGI. The CDR3 contains 14 residues. V was pared by 5 bases and J by 14 bases, with 8 bases of the junction left unmatched. As DNA, the CDR3 is TGTGCCAGCAGTCCGGGACTAGCGGGAGCGGTTGAGTTCTTC. Protein sequence: CASSPGLAGAVEFF.